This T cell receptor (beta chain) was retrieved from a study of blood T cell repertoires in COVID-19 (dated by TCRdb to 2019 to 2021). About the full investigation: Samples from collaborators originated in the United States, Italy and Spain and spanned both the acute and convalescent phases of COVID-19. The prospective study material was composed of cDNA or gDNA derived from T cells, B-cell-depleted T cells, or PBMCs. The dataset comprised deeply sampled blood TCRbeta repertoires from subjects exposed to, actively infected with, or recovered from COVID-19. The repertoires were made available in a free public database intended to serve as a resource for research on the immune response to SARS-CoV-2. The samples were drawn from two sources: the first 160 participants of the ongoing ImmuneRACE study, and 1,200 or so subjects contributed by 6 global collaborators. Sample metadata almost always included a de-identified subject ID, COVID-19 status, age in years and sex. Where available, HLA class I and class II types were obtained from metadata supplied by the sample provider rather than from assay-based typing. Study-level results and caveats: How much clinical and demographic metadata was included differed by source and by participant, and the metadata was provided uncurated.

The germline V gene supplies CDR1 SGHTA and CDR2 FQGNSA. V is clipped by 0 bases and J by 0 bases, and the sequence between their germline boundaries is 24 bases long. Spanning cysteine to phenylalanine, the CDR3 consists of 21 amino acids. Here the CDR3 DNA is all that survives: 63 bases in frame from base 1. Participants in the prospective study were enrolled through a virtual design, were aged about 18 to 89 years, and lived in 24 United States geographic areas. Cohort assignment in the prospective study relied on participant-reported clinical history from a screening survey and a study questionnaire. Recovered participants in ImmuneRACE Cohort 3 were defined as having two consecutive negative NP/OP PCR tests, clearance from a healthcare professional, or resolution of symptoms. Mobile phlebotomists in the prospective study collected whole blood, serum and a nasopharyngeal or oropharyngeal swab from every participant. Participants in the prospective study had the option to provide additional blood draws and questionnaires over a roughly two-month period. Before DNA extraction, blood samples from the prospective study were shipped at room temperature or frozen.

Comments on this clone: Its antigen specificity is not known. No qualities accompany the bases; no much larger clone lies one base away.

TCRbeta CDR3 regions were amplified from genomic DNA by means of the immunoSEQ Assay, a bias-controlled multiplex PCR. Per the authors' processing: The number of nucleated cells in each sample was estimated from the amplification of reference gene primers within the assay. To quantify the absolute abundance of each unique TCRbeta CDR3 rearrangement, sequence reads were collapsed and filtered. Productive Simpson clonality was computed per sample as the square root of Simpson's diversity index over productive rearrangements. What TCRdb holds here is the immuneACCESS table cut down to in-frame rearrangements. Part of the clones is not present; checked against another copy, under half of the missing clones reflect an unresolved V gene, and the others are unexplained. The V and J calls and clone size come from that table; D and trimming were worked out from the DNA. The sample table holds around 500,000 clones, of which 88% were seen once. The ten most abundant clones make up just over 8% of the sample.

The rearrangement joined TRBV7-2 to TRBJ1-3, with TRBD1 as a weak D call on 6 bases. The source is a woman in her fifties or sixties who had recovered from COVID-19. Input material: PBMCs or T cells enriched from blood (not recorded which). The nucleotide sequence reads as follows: TGTGCCAGCAGCTTAGCGCTGTTGTGGGCAGGGGCTCTTTACTCTGGAAACACCATATATTTT. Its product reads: CASSLALLWAGALYSGNTIYF.